These 28 T cell receptor beta chains were sequenced from one sample in a study of patients and donors after allogeneic stem cell transplantation. TCRdb re-derived calls from the RT-PCR reads in MiXCR, one entry per CDR3 protein. This table has fewer than 75,000 distinct CDR3 sequences, around 27% appearing once. The sequencing input was blood, either unsorted or a sorted T cell fraction (not recorded which). These receptors were taken from a human donor who was either an allogeneic HSCT recipient or a stem cell or donor lymphocyte infusion donor (not recorded which). It is not recorded whose cells these are; they may come from a transplant donor.

This clonotype turned up a few times. This sequence joins TRBV18 and TRBJ1-1; unclear D gene. Germline loops: CDR1 KGHSH, CDR2 LQKENI. The ends were cut back, 0 bases at V and 1 base at J, with 3 bases in the middle. The CDR3 contains 13 residues. The CDR3 nucleotides are TGTGCCAGCTCACCACCCCAGAACACTGAAGCTTTCTTT. Translation gives CASSPPQNTEAFF.

In this sample, this clonotype turned up once. The chain employs TRBV7-2 and TRBJ2-2; 7 nucleotides align to TRBD2. The CDR3 sequence is 13 residues long. CDR1 SGHTA and CDR2 FQGNSA come from the germline V gene. After removal of 1 base from V and 8 bases from J, the junction contained 1 base not matched to a gene. As DNA, the CDR3 is TGTGCCAGCAGCTTAGGACTAGCTGGGGAGCTGTTTTTT. Amino acid sequence: CASSLGLAGELFF. Based on the CDR3 plus reference TRBV7-2 and TRBJ2-2, the full variable domain is GAGVSQSPSNKVTEKGKDVELRCDPISGHTALYWYRQSLGQGLEFLIYFQGNSAPDKSGLPSDRFSAERTGGSVSTLTIQRTQQEDSAVYLCASSLGLAGELFFGEGSRLTVL.

The rearrangement joins TRBV6-5 to TRBJ2-2; 8 positions match TRBD1. V shed 6 bases and J 6 bases; nucleotides not matched to a gene: 6. The CDR3 loop spans 14 amino acids. Looked up from germline, CDR1 is MNHEY and CDR2 is SVGAGI. CDR3 region: CASRETGVPGELFF. The CDR3 DNA follows: TGTGCCAGCAGGGAGACAGGGGTGCCCGGGGAGCTGTTTTTT.

This clonotype turned up a few times. The chain employs TRBV7-9 and TRBJ1-2; D is uncertain. Germline V gene sequence: CDR1 SEHNR, CDR2 FQNEAQ (reference sequence). The V end lost 1 base, the J end lost 4 bases, and 16 bases lay between the germline ends. The CDR3 consists of 16 residues. The CDR3 reads CASSLEFGSNLYGYTF. In DNA, the CDR3 is TGTGCCAGCAGCTTAGAGTTCGGCTCCAACCTCTATGGCTACACCTTC.

CDR3 protein: CASSQVGDNYGYTF. The DNA of the CDR3 is TGCGCCAGCAGCCAAGTTGGGGATAACTATGGCTACACCTTC. The chain has TRBV4-1 and TRBJ1-2; D gene uncertain. The CDR3 runs 14 residues. Trimming left V 1 base short and J 1 base short, with 7 bases between. The germline gives CDR1 MGHRA, CDR2 YSYEKL.

The rearrangement joins TRBV7-2 to TRBJ2-5; no clear D. Germline lookup yields CDR1 SGHTA and CDR2 FQGNSA. The CDR3 runs to 16 residues. V lost 5 bases and J 5 bases, leaving 21 bases between the germline ends. This CDR3 reads CASSEQPGPLGETQYF. DNA for the CDR3: TGTGCCAGCAGCGAGCAACCGGGCCCTCTCGGGGAGACCCAGTACTTC.

V gene TRBV2 combines with J gene TRBJ2-7, with 7 bases aligning to TRBD1. The germline gives CDR1 SNHLY, CDR2 FYNNEI. V shed 8 bases, J shed 5 bases, and the junction held 3 bases outside the gene matches. The CDR3 sequence is 11 residues long. The CDR3 DNA is TGTGCCAGCCGGGACAGAAACGAGCAGTACTTC. This sequence encodes CASRDRNEQYF.

This clonotype was seen more than once but under ten times. The genes are TRBV7-6 and TRBJ1-4; D remains unclear. Germline lookup yields CDR1 SGHVS and CDR2 FNYEAQ. With 5 bases removed from V and 5 bases from J, the gap between germline ends came to 9 bases. CDR3 length equals 13 residues. As DNA, the CDR3 is TGTGCCAGCAGCCCTACACCAAATGAAAAACTGTTTTTT. Amino acid sequence: CASSPTPNEKLFF.

In its sample, this clonotype was seen many times. The rearrangement uses TRBV5-1 and TRBJ1-6; TRBD1 matches 7 bases. The V segment lost 5 bases and the J segment 7 bases; nucleotides outside the gene matches: 6. The CDR3 is made up of 14 amino acids. CDR1 and CDR2 (germline): SGHRS, YFSETQ. CDR3 bases: TGCGCCAGCAGTACCGGGACAGAAAATTCACCCCTCCACTTT. This codes for CASSTGTENSPLHF.

J is TRBJ2-3 and V is TRBV7-7; 12 bases line up with TRBD2. V was clipped by 3 bases and J by 3 bases; unmatched bases: 1. CDR1 is SSHAT and CDR2 is FNYEAQ in the germline V gene (reference sequence). This CDR3 has 15 amino acids. This chain's CDR3 is CASSLLAGGTDTQYF. CDR3 nucleotides: TGTGCCAGCAGCTTGCTAGCGGGGGGGACAGATACGCAGTATTTT.

This clonotype was seen just once. J is TRBJ2-7 and V is TRBV6-6; D is possibly TRBD1 or TRBD2 (5 bases each). The CDR3 spans 16 residues. From germline, CDR1 is MNHNY and CDR2 SVGAGI (reference sequence). The V end lost 3 bases, the J end lost 3 bases, and 18 bases lay between the germline ends. CDR3 coding DNA: TGTGCCAGCAGTTATCTTCAGGGAGCAGACGTCTACGAGCAGTACTTC. Protein product: CASSYLQGADVYEQYF.

This clonotype is a singleton in its sample. This chain connects TRBV5-5 to TRBJ2-7; no clear D. The CDR3 contains 15 residues. CDR1 SGHKS and CDR2 YYEKEE come from the germline V gene (reference sequence). With 4 bases removed from V and 0 bases from J, the gap between germline ends came to 14 bases. CDR3 bases: TGTGCCAGCAGCGCACCTTGGACGTTCTCCTACGAGCAGTACTTC. Its translation is CASSAPWTFSYEQYF.

This clonotype was observed a handful of times. The gene calls are TRBV4-1 and TRBJ1-5; a weak D match, TRBD1 (5 bases). This CDR3 spans 15 amino acids. The V end was cut by 0 bases, the J end by 9 bases, with 15 bases between. Germline assignment: CDR1 MGHRA and CDR2 YSYEKL. The CDR3 DNA is TGCGCCAGCAGCCAAGAGACGATATTGGGGCGGCCCCAGCATTTT. Amino acids: CASSQETILGRPQHF.

V and J are TRBV12-3 or TRBV12-4 and TRBJ2-2, with 11 bases fitting TRBD1. V shed 6 bases, J shed 5 bases, and the junction held 5 bases outside the gene matches. CDR3 length: 15 amino acids. As DNA, the CDR3 is TGTGCCAGCAGCTTCGGACAGGGGGCGACCGGGGAGCTGTTTTTT. Its protein product is CASSFGQGATGELFF.

This clonotype was counted between two and nine times. This chain connects TRBV12-3 or TRBV12-4 to TRBJ1-1; D uncertain. Trimming cost V 4 bases and J 1 base, with 1 base left between them. This CDR3 region has 11 residues. CDR3 DNA: TGTGCCAGCAGTTGGAACACTGAAGCTTTCTTT. Translating it yields CASSWNTEAFF.

This clonotype occurred a few times. J is TRBJ1-2 and V is TRBV24-1; 9 positions agree with TRBD1. The CDR3 contains 14 residues. The trim removed 7 bases at V and 3 bases at J, leaving 5 bases unmatched. The germline V gene encodes CDR1 KGHDR and CDR2 SFDVKD. The CDR3 region has the DNA TGTGCCACCAGCTACCGGGACAGGGACTATGGCTACACCTTC. Translation: CATSYRDRDYGYTF.

This chain links TRBV20-1 with TRBJ2-7; TRBD1 agrees at 9 bases. There are 16 residues in the CDR3. The ends lost 2 bases at V and 3 bases at J; junction bases unmatched: 11. Germline V gene sequence: CDR1 DFQATT, CDR2 SNEGSKA (reference sequence). CDR3 loop: CSARPLNRGLVYEQYF. The CDR3 DNA reads as TGCAGTGCTAGACCTTTAAACAGGGGGCTCGTCTACGAGCAGTACTTC.

This chain links TRBV5-1 with TRBJ2-7, with a tentative D call TRBD2 (6 bases). The germline V and J ends were trimmed by 4 bases and 0 bases, with 14 bases remaining between them. The CDR3 spans 15 residues. The germline CDR1 and CDR2 sequences are SGHRS and YFSETQ. CDR3 sequence (DNA): TGCGCCAGCAGCCTAGGGACTCTGAGCTCCTACGAGCAGTACTTC. Amino acid sequence: CASSLGTLSSYEQYF.

The gene calls are TRBV6-5 and TRBJ1-2; D perhaps matches TRBD1 (5 bases). Trimming stripped 3 bases from V and 2 bases from J, with 10 bases between. The CDR3 spans 14 residues. Germline loops: CDR1 MNHEY, CDR2 SVGAGI. The CDR3 sequence: CASSYREGNYGYTF. Here the CDR3 DNA reads TGTGCCAGCAGTTATCGGGAGGGGAACTATGGCTACACCTTC.

In its sample, this clonotype was seen a few times. The V and J genes are TRBV12-3 or TRBV12-4 and TRBJ2-7; D tentatively reads TRBD1 or TRBD2 (5 bases each). V shed 3 bases and J shed 4 bases, with 13 bases lying between them. This CDR3 is built from 14 residues. The CDR3 spells CASSLWGFVYEQYF. The CDR3 region has the DNA TGTGCCAGCAGTTTGTGGGGGTTCGTTTACGAGCAGTACTTC.

This clonotype was seen only a few times. The J gene is TRBJ1-2, the V gene TRBV7-6; 10 bases agree with TRBD1. Per germline, CDR1 SGHVS and CDR2 FNYEAQ. Unmatched junction bases numbered 8, after V lost 5 bases and J lost 5 bases. CDR3 length equals 15 residues. The DNA for the CDR3 is TGTGCCAGCAGCCCCGGACAGGGGGAGGTGTATGGCTACACCTTC. Encoded protein: CASSPGQGEVYGYTF.

V and J are TRBV12-3 or TRBV12-4 and TRBJ2-4; TRBD2 is a possible D gene (6 bases). V was shortened by 7 bases and J by 8 bases, with 21 bases between the two germline ends. This CDR3 is built from 15 residues. The CDR3, as DNA: TGTGCCAGCAAAGCTGAACGTGGGGGGATAGACATTCAGTACTTC. This gives the protein CASKAERGGIDIQYF.

This clonotype was seen only a few times. This chain connects TRBV29-1 to TRBJ1-4, with D possibly TRBD1 on 5 matching bases. V dropped 4 bases and J dropped 2 bases, with 5 bases sitting between them. The V gene's germline CDR1 is SQVTM and CDR2 ANQGSEA. This CDR3 region has 12 residues. CDR3 nucleotide sequence: TGCAGCGTTGGGGGGACTAATGAAAAACTGTTTTTT. Protein: CSVGGTNEKLFF. Using reference TRBV29-1 and TRBJ1-4 for the parts outside the CDR3, the full variable domain is SAVISQKPSRDICQRGTSLTIQCQVDSQVTMMFWYRQQPGQSLTLIATANQGSEATYESGFVIDKFPISRPNLTFSTLTVSNMSPEDSSIYLCSVGGTNEKLFFGSGTQLSVL.

This clonotype was found many times. This chain connects TRBV7-9 to TRBJ1-3; 7 bases fit TRBD1. Germline assignment: CDR1 SEHNR and CDR2 FQNEAQ (reference sequence). The V segment lost 1 base and the J segment 3 bases; nucleotides outside the gene matches: 21. This CDR3 region has 21 residues. CDR3 in amino acids: CASSLVSSGGFRLDRGNTIYF. In DNA, the CDR3 is TGTGCCAGCAGCTTAGTATCCTCAGGGGGTTTTAGATTGGACCGTGGAAACACCATATATTTT.

This clonotype turned up a few times. An end of the junction differs from the germline gene, which may be a read error. The chain is built from TRBV30 and TRBJ2-5; TRBD1 matches 8 bases. The CDR3 is 13 amino acids. In germline, CDR1 is GTSNPN, CDR2 SVGIG (reference sequence). CDR3 in DNA: TGTGCCGGGAGACAGGGGCCTCAAGAGACCCAGTACTTC. Translation gives CAGRQGPQETQYF.

The V and J genes are TRBV12-3 or TRBV12-4 and TRBJ1-1; TRBD1 is a possible D gene (6 bases). Trimming cost V 5 bases and J 0 bases, with 16 bases left between them. The length of the CDR3 is 16 residues. The CDR3 loop reads CASSEPGHPLNTEAFF. The CDR3 region has the DNA TGTGCCAGCAGTGAACCGGGACACCCACTGAACACTGAAGCTTTCTTT.

A few counts support this clonotype. The chain is built from TRBV12-3 or TRBV12-4 and TRBJ1-1; possibly TRBD1 for D (5 bases). V was pared by 5 bases and J by 8 bases, with 21 bases between. The CDR3 covers 15 residues. The CDR3 protein is CASSPGSGPLREAFF. DNA of the CDR3: TGTGCCAGCAGTCCGGGGTCGGGACCCCTCAGGGAAGCTTTCTTT.

The rearrangement joins TRBV4-1 to TRBJ2-7, with 10 positions matching TRBD1. V trimming: 6 bases; J trimming: 4 bases; junction bases outside the gene matches: 15. The CDR3 consists of 17 residues. CDR1 and CDR2 (germline): MGHRA, YSYEKL. The CDR3 region is CASRRITGTGAPYEQYF. DNA of the CDR3: TGCGCCAGCAGGAGGATTACCGGGACAGGGGCCCCTTACGAGCAGTACTTC.